This is a list of T cell receptor beta chains from one sample in a study of cytomegalovirus exposure and HLA in healthy donors. Only in-frame clones appear in the TCRdb table, and some are missing; sequencing was by immunoSEQ multiplex PCR. The table shows about 120,000 clones, with over 60% occurring only once. Sequenced sample: PBMCs. The receptors come from a woman in her 40s in good health and CMV-seropositive. CDR3s include the opening cysteine and the closing phenylalanine or tryptophan. The order of the fields is D gene, clone size, V gene, J gene, CDR3 protein, CDR3 DNA. A D gene is named only where the DNA matches it firmly. Clone size, where shown, is once, few, many, or a class for clones that have expanded.

>TRBD1|few|TRBV5-1|TRBJ1-3
CASSQGAYGNTIYF
TGCGCCAGCAGTCAGGGGGCTTACGGAAACACCATATATTTT
>TRBD2|.|TRBV30|TRBJ2-7
CAWSGGGLHEQYF
TGTGCCTGGAGTGGGGGGGGTTTGCACGAGCAGTACTTC
>.|.|TRBV18|TRBJ1-1
CASSKLREPEAFF
TGTGCCAGCTCAAAGTTACGGGAGCCTGAAGCTTTCTTT
>TRBD1|.|TRBV5-6|TRBJ2-7
CASSLPGQGREQYF
TGTGCCAGCAGCTTGCCGGGACAGGGTCGGGAGCAGTACTTC
>.|.|TRBV2|TRBJ1-2
CASSESEVNYGYTF
TGTGCCAGCAGTGAAAGTGAGGTTAACTATGGCTACACCTTC
>TRBD1|once|TRBV19|TRBJ1-1
CASRDREGATEAFF
TGTGCCAGTAGGGACAGGGAAGGTGCCACTGAAGCTTTCTTT
>TRBD1|once|TRBV19|TRBJ2-1
CASSNRDRGRSEQFF
TGTGCCAGTAGTAACCGGGACAGGGGGCGTTCTGAGCAGTTCTTC
>.|.|TRBV2|TRBJ1-1
CASSEVTGTEAFF
TGTGCCAGCAGTGAAGTGACAGGCACTGAAGCTTTCTTT
>.|.|TRBV7-6|TRBJ2-5
CASSLGAGSETQYF
TGTGCCAGCAGCTTAGGGGCGGGGTCCGAGACCCAGTACTTC
>TRBD1|.|TRBV10-3|TRBJ2-7
CAGGQGYEQYF
TGTGCCGGGGGACAGGGGTACGAGCAGTACTTC
>TRBD1|.|TRBV10-2|TRBJ2-7
CASSESRTGENYEQYF
TGCGCCAGCAGTGAGAGCCGGACAGGGGAAAACTACGAGCAGTACTTC
>.|.|TRBV14|TRBJ2-3
CASSRYNTDTQYF
TGTGCCAGCAGCCGATACAACACAGATACGCAGTATTTT
>.|.|TRBV29-1|TRBJ2-3
CSVDLGAQYF
TGCAGCGTTGATTTAGGGGCGCAGTATTTT
>TRBD1|.|TRBV19|TRBJ2-2
CASSIGTAYTGELFF
TGTGCCAGTAGTATCGGGACAGCTTACACCGGGGAGCTGTTTTTT
>.|.|TRBV5-1|TRBJ2-5
CASRVIPGQQETQYF
TGCGCCAGCAGGGTTATCCCAGGACAGCAAGAGACCCAGTACTTC
>.|once|TRBV6-5|TRBJ1-2
CASSRGGGGGYTF
TGTGCCAGCAGCCGGGGAGGGGGAGGAGGCTACACCTTC
>.|.|TRBV11-3|TRBJ2-3
CASGDTRTATDTQYF
TGTGCCAGCGGGGACACTAGGACAGCCACAGATACGCAGTATTTT
>.|.|TRBV5-1|TRBJ2-5
CASSLSGLGGETQYF
TGCGCCAGCAGCTTGTCGGGTCTAGGAGGAGAGACCCAGTACTTC
>.|.|TRBV6-1|TRBJ2-7
CATRFEIYEQYF
TGTGCCACCCGGTTCGAGATATACGAGCAGTACTTC
>TRBD2|.|TRBV5-1|TRBJ2-3
CASSPGLAGGRDTDTQYF
TGCGCCAGCAGCCCAGGACTAGCGGGAGGCCGTGACACAGATACGCAGTATTTT
>.|.|TRBV29-1|TRBJ1-1
CSVDMRAGNTEAFF
TGCAGCGTTGATATGAGGGCCGGGAACACTGAAGCTTTCTTT
>TRBD1|few|TRBV19|TRBJ2-1
CASSPRTTGGDEQFF
TGTGCCAGTAGTCCTAGGACGACAGGGGGTGATGAGCAGTTCTTC
>.|few|TRBV27|TRBJ2-7
CASIAGGQRSYEQYF
TGTGCCAGCATTGCTGGGGGCCAGCGCTCCTACGAGCAGTACTTC
>.|.|TRBV5-1|TRBJ2-7
CASSLAGARVTYEQYF
TGCGCCAGCAGCTTGGCAGGGGCGAGGGTAACCTACGAGCAGTACTTC
>TRBD2|.|TRBV27|TRBJ2-7
CASNEAGGAGAPYEQYF
TGTGCCAGTAACGAAGCCGGAGGGGCGGGAGCCCCGTACGAGCAGTACTTC
>TRBD1|once|TRBV28|TRBJ1-5
CASRGTGNQPQHF
TGTGCCAGCAGGGGGACAGGGAATCAGCCCCAGCATTTT
>.|.|TRBV16|TRBJ2-5
CASSQSNTQETQYF
TGTGCCAGCAGCCAATCTAACACCCAAGAGACCCAGTACTTC
>TRBD1|.|TRBV6-6|TRBJ1-1
CASSPWTGTTEAFF
TGTGCCAGCAGTCCGTGGACAGGGACCACTGAAGCTTTCTTT
>.|.|TRBV28|TRBJ2-7
CASSDTGTYEQYF
TGTGCCAGCAGTGATACAGGGACCTACGAGCAGTACTTC
>TRBD1|.|TRBV2|TRBJ1-5
CASSGRDRDQSNQPQHF
TGTGCCAGCAGTGGCCGGGACAGGGATCAGAGCAATCAGCCCCAGCATTTT
>TRBD1|.|TRBV28|TRBJ1-3
CASRESYRGDSGNTIYF
TGTGCCAGCAGAGAGAGTTACAGGGGCGACTCTGGAAACACCATATATTTT
>TRBD1|.|TRBV25-1|TRBJ1-1
CASSEPGTANTEAFF
TGTGCCAGCAGTGAACCCGGGACAGCGAACACTGAAGCTTTCTTT
>TRBD1|.|TRBV14|TRBJ2-3
CASSPGTVYTDTQYF
TGTGCCAGCAGCCCCGGGACAGTGTACACAGATACGCAGTATTTT
>.|.|TRBV27|TRBJ2-7
CASKTQDSYEQYF
TGTGCCAGCAAAACCCAGGACTCCTACGAGCAGTACTTC
>TRBD1|.|TRBV6-5|TRBJ1-1
CASSLGTGDTEAFF
TGTGCCAGCAGCCTAGGGACAGGGGATACTGAAGCTTTCTTT
>TRBD1|.|TRBV5-1|TRBJ2-1
CASSVSGTGFSNEQFF
TGCGCCAGCAGCGTATCCGGGACAGGGTTTTCGAATGAGCAGTTCTTC
>.|.|TRBV19|TRBJ1-2
CASTPGVNYGYTF
TGTGCCAGTACCCCCGGGGTTAACTATGGCTACACCTTC